This passage covers 5 T cell receptor beta chains from one sample sequenced in a study of T-cell memory formation after mild COVID-19. One entry per CDR3 protein results from TCRdb running MiXCR on the 5' RACE reads. The table has roughly 580,000 distinct CDR3 sequences, about 20% seen once. The specimen was PBMCs or a T cell subset sorted from them (not recorded which). The receptors here all came from an adult woman who had mild COVID-19 (a few samples of this study predate the infection). Cell type and time point are not known.

This clonotype was detected only a few times. V usage is TRBV18 and J usage is TRBJ2-6, with D possibly TRBD2 on 6 matching bases. Trimming removed 3 bases from V and 18 bases from J, with 24 bases in between. Germline CDR1 and CDR2: KGHSH and LQKENI. The CDR3 is 15 residues long. Here the CDR3 DNA reads TGTGCCAGCTCACCCCGCGGGGAGGCGGCGGGGACCCCGACTTTC. Amino acids: CASSPRGEAAGTPTF.

V is TRBV6-4 and J is TRBJ2-2; D remains ambiguous. Germline assignment: CDR1 MRHNA and CDR2 SNTAGT. V was shortened by 5 bases and J by 3 bases, with 10 bases between the two germline ends. The CDR3 spans 14 residues. CDR3 protein: CASSTFGDTGELFF. The DNA of the CDR3 is TGTGCCAGCAGTACCTTTGGGGACACCGGGGAGCTGTTTTTT.

V and J are TRBV7-2 and TRBJ2-5, with TRBD2 matching over 13 bases. The CDR3 has 18 residues. Germline V gives CDR1 SGHTA, CDR2 FQGNSA. Trimming took 5 bases from V and 4 from J; bases not matched to a gene: 13. The CDR3 DNA reads TGTGCCAGCAGCCCCCGACTAGCGGGAGGCCCTTTCCGAGAGACCCAGTACTTC. Encoded protein: CASSPRLAGGPFRETQYF.

This clonotype showed up many times. V is TRBV7-3 and J is TRBJ2-7; either TRBD1 or TRBD2 may supply D (5 bases each). The CDR3 is made up of 14 amino acids. In germline, CDR1 is SGHTA, CDR2 FQGTGA. Trimming removed 2 bases from V and 0 bases from J, with 8 bases in between. The CDR3 DNA reads as TGTGCCAGCAGCTTATGGGGGTCCTCCTACGAGCAGTACTTC. Translating gives CASSLWGSSYEQYF.

This clonotype was detected only a few times. The chain combines TRBV12-3 or TRBV12-4 with TRBJ2-7, with 7 bases identical to TRBD1. The CDR3 totals 16 residues. The V segment lost 3 bases and the J segment 2 bases; nucleotides outside the gene matches: 10. CDR3 residues: CASSFSVGQPPYEQYF. The CDR3 nucleotides are TGTGCCAGCAGTTTCTCGGTGGGACAGCCCCCCTACGAGCAGTACTTC.